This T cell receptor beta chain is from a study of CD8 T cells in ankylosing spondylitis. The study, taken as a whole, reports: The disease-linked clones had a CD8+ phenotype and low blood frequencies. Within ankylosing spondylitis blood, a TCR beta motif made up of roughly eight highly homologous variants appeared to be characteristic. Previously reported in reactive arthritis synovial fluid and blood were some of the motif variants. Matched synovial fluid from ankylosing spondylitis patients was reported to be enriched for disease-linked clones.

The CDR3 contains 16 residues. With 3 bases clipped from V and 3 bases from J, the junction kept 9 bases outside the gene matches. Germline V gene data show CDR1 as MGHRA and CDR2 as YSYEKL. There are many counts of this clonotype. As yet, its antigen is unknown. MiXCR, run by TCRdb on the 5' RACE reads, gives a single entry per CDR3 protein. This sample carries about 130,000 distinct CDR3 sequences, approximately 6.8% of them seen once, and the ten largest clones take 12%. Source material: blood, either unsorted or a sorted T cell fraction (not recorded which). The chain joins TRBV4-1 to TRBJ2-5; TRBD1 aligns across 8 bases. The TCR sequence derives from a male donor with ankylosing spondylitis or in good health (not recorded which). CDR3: CASSQGQGALKETQYF. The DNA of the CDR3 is TGCGCCAGCAGCCAGGGGCAGGGGGCGCTTAAAGAGACCCAGTACTTC.